This TCR beta chain derives from a study of cytomegalovirus exposure and HLA in healthy donors. This PCR relied on a set of 60 Vbeta primers and 13 Jbeta primers. TCRdb keeps only in-frame clones here, not all; method: immunoSEQ multiplex PCR. The sample has over 130,000 clones; 70% to 75% are singletons. This CDR3 has 15 residues. Germline lookup yields CDR1 MDHEN and CDR2 SYDVKM. V lost 10 bases, J lost 4 bases, and 20 bases lay in between. The source is a young woman in good health and CMV-seronegative. The source material was PBMCs. The chain joins TRBV28 to TRBJ1-5, with D possibly matching TRBD1 (6 bases). The CDR3 spells CANCWVWQGNQPQHF. The DNA for the CDR3 is TGTGCCAACTGTTGGGTTTGGCAGGGGAATCAGCCCCAGCATTTT.